This T cell receptor (beta chain) was observed in a study of OX40 agonist ivuxolimab in advanced cancers. Background on the study: Cancers in dose escalation were hepatocellular, melanoma, renal cell and head and neck.

Points from the study as a whole: The CD4+ and CD8+ T cells in the blood had expanded clonally by week 6 at 0.1 to 3.0 mg/kg.

The protocol was immunoSEQ multiplex PCR, while the TCRdb copy is restricted to in-frame clones and leaves out a portion. The sample holds roughly 90,000 clones, 90% to 95% seen once. Worth noting for this clone: Its antigen is still unknown.

Sampling of blood occurred at baseline, cycle 4 day 1, and cycle 7 day 1. Germline loops: CDR1 MNHEY, CDR2 SVGAGI. The CDR3 is 13 amino acids. V shed 2 bases and J 5 bases; nucleotides not matched to a gene: 1. The source material was CD4+ or CD8+ T cells sorted from blood, sampled in a trial of the OX40 agonist ivuxolimab. The rearrangement links TRBV6-5 to TRBJ2-7, with 9 bases identical to TRBD1. This sequence was found in an adult with an advanced solid tumor such as melanoma, head and neck, liver or kidney cancer. The CDR3 DNA sequence: TGTGCCAGCAGTTACAGGACAGGGGACGAGCAGTACTTC. Protein product: CASSYRTGDEQYF.